The clone carrying this T cell receptor (beta chain) was counted only a few times. Its specificity is not known. PCR involved 60 Vbeta and 13 Jbeta primers. Only in-frame clones appear in the TCRdb table, and some are missing; sequencing was by immunoSEQ multiplex PCR. This sample has some 120,000 clones, with 75% to 85% found just once. The data stem from a study of cytomegalovirus exposure and HLA in healthy donors. On the study more broadly: Membership in the Caucasian-associated ancestry cluster was found for 75% to 85% of 350 to 450 genotyped donors. Findings of the study overall: Links to common viral pathogens appeared, in a later analysis, for several of the most significant clusters. Sequencing likely generated an artifact that appeared as a cluster of highly shared sequence variants. Per a prior analysis, the majority of TCR beta V segments were productive roughly 90% or roughly 30% of the time.

This CDR3 contains 13 residues. Trimming took off 4 bases at V and 11 bases at J, with 17 bases between the two ends. Per the germline V gene, CDR1 is MNHNS and CDR2 is SASEGT. The chain joins TRBV6-1 to TRBJ1-1; unclear D gene. This TCR was sampled from a man aged 18 to 29 in good health and CMV-seronegative. Sequencing used PBMCs. CDR3: CASSAPTPLRAFF. DNA of the CDR3: TGTGCCAGCAGTGCCCCGACTCCATTACGGGCTTTCTTT.